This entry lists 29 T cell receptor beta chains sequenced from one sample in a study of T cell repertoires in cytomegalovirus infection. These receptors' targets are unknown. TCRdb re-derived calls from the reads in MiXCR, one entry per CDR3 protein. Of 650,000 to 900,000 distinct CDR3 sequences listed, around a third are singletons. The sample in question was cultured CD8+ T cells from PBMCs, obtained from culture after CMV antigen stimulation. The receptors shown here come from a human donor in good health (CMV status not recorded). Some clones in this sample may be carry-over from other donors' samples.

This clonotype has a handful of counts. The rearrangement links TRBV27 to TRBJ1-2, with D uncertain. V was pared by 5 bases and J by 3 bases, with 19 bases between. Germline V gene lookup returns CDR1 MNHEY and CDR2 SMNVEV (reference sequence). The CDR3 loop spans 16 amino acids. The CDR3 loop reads CASSSRFLEDYYGYTF. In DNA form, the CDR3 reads TGTGCCAGCAGTAGCCGATTTTTGGAAGATTACTATGGCTACACCTTC.

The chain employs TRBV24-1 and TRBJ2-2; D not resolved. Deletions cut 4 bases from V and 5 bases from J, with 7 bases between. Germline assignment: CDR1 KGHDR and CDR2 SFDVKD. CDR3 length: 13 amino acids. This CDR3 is CATSEKDTGELFF. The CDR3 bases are TGTGCCACCAGTGAAAAGGATACCGGGGAGCTGTTTTTT.

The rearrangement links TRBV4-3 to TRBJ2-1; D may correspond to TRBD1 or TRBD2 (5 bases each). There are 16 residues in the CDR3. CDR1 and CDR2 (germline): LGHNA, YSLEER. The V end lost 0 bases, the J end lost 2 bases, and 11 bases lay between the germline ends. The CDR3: CASSQDSRGPYNEQFF. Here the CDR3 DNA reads TGCGCCAGCAGCCAAGATTCACGGGGACCCTACAATGAGCAGTTCTTC.

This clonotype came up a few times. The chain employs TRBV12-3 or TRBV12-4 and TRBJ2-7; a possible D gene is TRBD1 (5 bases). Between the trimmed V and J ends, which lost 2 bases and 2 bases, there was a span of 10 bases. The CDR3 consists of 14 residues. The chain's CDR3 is CASSLSGFAYEQYF. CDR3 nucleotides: TGTGCCAGCAGTTTATCAGGGTTCGCCTACGAGCAGTACTTC.

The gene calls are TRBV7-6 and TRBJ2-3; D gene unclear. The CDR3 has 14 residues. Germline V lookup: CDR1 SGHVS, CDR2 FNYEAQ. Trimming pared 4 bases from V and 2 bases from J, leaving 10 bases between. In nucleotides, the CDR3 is TGTGCCAGCAGCTACGAAATAAACACAGATACGCAGTATTTT. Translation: CASSYEINTDTQYF.

The CDR3 here is CASSYRLADYEQYF. CDR3 in DNA: TGTGCCAGCAGTTACCGACTAGCGGATTACGAGCAGTACTTC. The V gene is TRBV6-5, the J gene TRBJ2-7; 9 bases align to TRBD2. Germline V gene lookup returns CDR1 MNHEY and CDR2 SVGAGI. This CDR3 has 14 amino acids. V lost 2 bases and J lost 4; bases outside the gene matches: 3.

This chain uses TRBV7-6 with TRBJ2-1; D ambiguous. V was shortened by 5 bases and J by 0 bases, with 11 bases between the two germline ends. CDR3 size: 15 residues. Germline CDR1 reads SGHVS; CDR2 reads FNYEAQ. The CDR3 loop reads CASSQDITSYNEQFF. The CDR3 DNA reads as TGTGCCAGCAGCCAAGACATCACCTCCTACAATGAGCAGTTCTTC. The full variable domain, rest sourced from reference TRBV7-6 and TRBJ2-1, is GAGVSQSPRYKVTKRGQDVALRCDPISGHVSLYWYRQALGQGPEFLTYFNYEAQQDKSGLPNDRFSAERPEGSISTLTIQRTEQRDSAMYRCASSQDITSYNEQFFGPGTRLTVL.

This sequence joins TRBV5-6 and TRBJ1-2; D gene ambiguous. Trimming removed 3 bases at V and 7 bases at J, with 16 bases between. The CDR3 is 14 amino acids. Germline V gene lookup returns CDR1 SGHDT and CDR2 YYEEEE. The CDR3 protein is CASSSGGFNGGYTF. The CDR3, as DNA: TGTGCCAGCAGCTCGGGAGGGTTTAACGGTGGCTACACCTTC.

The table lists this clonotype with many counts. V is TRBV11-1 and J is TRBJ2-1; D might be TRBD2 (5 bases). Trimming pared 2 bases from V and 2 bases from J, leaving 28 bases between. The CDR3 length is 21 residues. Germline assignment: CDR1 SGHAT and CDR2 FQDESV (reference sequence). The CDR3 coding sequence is TGTGCCAGCAGCTTAAGACCGGACTCTTGGAGAGGTGGACTGCCCTACAATGAGCAGTTCTTC. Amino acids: CASSLRPDSWRGGLPYNEQFF.

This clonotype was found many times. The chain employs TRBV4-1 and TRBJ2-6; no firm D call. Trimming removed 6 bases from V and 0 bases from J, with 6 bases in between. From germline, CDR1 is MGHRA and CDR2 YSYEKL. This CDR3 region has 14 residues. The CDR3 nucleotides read TGCGCCAGCAGTCGAGACTCTGGGGCCAACGTCCTGACTTTC. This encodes CASSRDSGANVLTF.

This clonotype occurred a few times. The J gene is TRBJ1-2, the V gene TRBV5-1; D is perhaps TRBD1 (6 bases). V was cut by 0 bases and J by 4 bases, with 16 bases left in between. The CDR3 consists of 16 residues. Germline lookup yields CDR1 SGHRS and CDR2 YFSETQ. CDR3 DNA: TGCGCCAGCAGCTTGGAGATAGGGGGTCAAGGCTATGGCTACACCTTC. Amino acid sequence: CASSLEIGGQGYGYTF.

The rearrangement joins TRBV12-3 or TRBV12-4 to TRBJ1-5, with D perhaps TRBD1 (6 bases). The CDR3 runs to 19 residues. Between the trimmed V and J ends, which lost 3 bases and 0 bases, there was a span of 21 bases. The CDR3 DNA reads TGTGCCAGCAGTTTCCTCCTGGGGGTGGACAGTCATAGCAATCAGCCCCAGCATTTT. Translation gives CASSFLLGVDSHSNQPQHF.

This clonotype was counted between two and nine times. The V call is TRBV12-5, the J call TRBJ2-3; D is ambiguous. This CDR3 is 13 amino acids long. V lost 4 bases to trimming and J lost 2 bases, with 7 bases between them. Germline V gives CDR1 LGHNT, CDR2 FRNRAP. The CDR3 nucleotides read TGTGCTAGTGGTTCCCGCGCCACAGATACGCAGTATTTT. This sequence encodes CASGSRATDTQYF.

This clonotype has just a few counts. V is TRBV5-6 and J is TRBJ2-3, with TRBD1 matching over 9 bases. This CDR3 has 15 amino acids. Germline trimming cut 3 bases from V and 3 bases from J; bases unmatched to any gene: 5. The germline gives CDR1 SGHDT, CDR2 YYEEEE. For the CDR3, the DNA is TGTGCCAGCAGCTCAACAGGGGGCGCGACAGATACGCAGTATTTT. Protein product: CASSSTGGATDTQYF.

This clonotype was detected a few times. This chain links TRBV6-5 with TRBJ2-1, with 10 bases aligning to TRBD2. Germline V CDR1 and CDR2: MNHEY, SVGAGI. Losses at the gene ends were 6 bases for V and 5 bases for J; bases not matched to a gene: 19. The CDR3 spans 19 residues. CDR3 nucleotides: TGTGCCAGCAGCTACAACTCTGCAATAGCGGGGGGTGAGGACAATGAGCAGTTCTTC. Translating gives CASSYNSAIAGGEDNEQFF.

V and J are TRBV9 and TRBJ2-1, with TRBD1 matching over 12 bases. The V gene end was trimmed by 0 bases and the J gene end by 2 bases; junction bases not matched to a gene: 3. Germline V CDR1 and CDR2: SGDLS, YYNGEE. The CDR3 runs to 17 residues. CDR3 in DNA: TGTGCCAGCAGCGTAGCTGGGACAGGGGGCGCCTACAATGAGCAGTTCTTC. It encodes CASSVAGTGGAYNEQFF.

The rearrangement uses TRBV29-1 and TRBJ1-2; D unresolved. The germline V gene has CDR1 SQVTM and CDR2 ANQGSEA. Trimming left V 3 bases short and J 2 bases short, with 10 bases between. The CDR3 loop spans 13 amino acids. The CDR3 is CSVDSGENYGYTF. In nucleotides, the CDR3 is TGCAGCGTTGACTCCGGGGAGAACTATGGCTACACCTTC.

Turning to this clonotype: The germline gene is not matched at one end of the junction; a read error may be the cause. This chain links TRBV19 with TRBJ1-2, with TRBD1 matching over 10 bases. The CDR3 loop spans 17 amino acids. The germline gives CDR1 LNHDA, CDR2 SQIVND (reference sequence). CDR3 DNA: TGTGCCAGTAGAGAAGACAGGGGGCGAACGGATAACTATGGCTACACCTTT. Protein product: CASREDRGRTDNYGYTF.

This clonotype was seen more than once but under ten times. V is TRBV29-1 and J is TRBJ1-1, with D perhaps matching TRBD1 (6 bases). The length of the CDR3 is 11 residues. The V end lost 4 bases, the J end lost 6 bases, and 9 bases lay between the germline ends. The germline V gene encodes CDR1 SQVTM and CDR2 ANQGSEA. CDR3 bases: TGCAGCGTTGGGGACACCGCTGAAGCTTTCTTT. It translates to CSVGDTAEAFF.

CDR3 amino acids: CSARRSYEQYF. In DNA, the CDR3 is TGCAGCGCCCGCCGATCTTACGAGCAGTACTTC. This rearrangement joins TRBV29-1 to TRBJ2-7, with D hard to call. The length of the CDR3 is 11 residues. CDR1 and CDR2 (germline): SQVTM, ANQGSEA. V lost 7 bases to trimming and J lost 4 bases, with 11 bases between them.

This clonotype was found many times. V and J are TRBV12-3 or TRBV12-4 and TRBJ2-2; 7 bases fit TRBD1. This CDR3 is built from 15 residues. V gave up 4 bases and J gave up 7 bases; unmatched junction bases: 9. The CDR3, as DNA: TGTGCCAGCAGTTCCCTTGACAGGGACGTCGGGGAGCTGTTTTTT. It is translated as CASSSLDRDVGELFF.

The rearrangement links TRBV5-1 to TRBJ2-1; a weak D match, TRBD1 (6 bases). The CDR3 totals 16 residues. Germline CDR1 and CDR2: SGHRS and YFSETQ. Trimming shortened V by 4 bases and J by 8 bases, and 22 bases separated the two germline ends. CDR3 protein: CASSPAFGPGDHEQFF. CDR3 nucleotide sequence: TGCGCCAGCAGCCCAGCGTTTGGGCCAGGGGACCATGAGCAGTTCTTC.

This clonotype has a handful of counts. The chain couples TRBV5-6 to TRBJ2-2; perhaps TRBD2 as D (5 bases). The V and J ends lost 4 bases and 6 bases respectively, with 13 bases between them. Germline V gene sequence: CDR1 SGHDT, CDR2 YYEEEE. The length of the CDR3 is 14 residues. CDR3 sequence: CASSPEGAAGELFF. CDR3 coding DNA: TGTGCCAGCAGCCCCGAGGGAGCGGCCGGGGAGCTGTTTTTT. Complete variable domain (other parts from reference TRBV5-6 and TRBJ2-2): DAGVTQSPTHLIKTRGQQVTLRCSPKSGHDTVSWYQQALGQGPQFIFQYYEEEERQRGNFPDRFSGHQFPNYSSELNVNALLLGDSALYLCASSPEGAAGELFFGEGSRLTVL.

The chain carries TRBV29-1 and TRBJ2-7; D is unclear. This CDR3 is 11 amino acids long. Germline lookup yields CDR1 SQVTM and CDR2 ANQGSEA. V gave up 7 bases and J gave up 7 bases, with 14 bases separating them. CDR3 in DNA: TGCAGCGCCGCGGACGGTTCTGAGCAGTACGTC. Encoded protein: CSAADGSEQYV.

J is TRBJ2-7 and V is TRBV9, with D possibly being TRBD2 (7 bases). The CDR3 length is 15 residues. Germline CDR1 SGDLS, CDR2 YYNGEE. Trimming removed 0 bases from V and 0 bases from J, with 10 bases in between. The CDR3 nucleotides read TGTGCCAGCAGCGTAGCGGGGGGCTACTCCTACGAGCAGTACTTC. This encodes CASSVAGGYSYEQYF. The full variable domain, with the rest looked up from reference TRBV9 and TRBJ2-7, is DSGVTQTPKHLITATGQRVTLRCSPRSGDLSVYWYQQSLDQGLQFLIQYYNGEERAKGNILERFSAQQFPDLHSELNLSSLELGDSALYFCASSVAGGYSYEQYFGPGTRLTVT.

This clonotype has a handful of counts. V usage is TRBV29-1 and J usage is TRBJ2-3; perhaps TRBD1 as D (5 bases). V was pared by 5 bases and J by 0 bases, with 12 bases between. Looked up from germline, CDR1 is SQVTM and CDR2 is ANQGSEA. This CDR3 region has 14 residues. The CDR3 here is CSVKDTASTDTQYF. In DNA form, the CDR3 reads TGCAGCGTTAAGGACACTGCTAGCACAGATACGCAGTATTTT.

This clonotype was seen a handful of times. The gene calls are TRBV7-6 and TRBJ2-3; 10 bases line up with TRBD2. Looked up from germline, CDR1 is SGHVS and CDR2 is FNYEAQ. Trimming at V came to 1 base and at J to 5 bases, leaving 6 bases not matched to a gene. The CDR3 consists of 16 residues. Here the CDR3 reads CASSLGASGGGDTQYF. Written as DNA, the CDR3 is TGTGCCAGCAGCTTAGGGGCTAGCGGGGGAGGAGATACGCAGTATTTT.

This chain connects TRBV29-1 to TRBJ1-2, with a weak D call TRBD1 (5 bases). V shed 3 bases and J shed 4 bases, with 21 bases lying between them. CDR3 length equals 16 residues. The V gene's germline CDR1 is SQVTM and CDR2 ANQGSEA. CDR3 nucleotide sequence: TGCAGCGTTGATAAGACAGCATATCCTCAGTTCTATGGCTACACCTTC. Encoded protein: CSVDKTAYPQFYGYTF.

This CDR3 is CASSFRQSQETQYF. CDR3 in DNA: TGTGCCAGCAGTTTCCGACAAAGCCAAGAGACCCAGTACTTC. The gene calls are TRBV28 and TRBJ2-5; D uncertain. CDR1 and CDR2 (germline): MDHEN, SYDVKM. The CDR3 length is 14 residues. V dropped 3 bases and J dropped 1 base, with 9 bases sitting between them.